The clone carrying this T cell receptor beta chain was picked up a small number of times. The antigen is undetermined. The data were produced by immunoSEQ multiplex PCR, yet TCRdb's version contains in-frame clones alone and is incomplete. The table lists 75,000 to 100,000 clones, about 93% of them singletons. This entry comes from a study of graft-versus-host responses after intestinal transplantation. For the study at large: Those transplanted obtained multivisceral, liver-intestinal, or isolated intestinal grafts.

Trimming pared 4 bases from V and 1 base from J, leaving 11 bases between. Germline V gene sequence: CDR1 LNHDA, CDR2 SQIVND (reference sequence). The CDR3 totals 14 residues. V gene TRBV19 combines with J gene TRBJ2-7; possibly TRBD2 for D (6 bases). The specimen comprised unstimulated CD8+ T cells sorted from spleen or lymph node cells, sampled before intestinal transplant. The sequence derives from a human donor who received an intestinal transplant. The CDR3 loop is CASSKRGISYEQYF. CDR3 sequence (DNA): TGTGCCAGTAGTAAACGGGGGATTTCCTACGAGCAGTACTTC.